Below are 3 T cell receptor beta chains sequenced from a single sample in a study of metastatic and nonmetastatic thyroid tumors. Every patient underwent thyroid surgery untreated. TCRdb redid the clone calls on the PCR reads using MiXCR. The sample shows about 40,000 clones, roughly a sixth of them seen only once. The sequencing input was tumor tissue. The receptors stem from a female donor with papillary thyroid cancer or a benign thyroid nodule (not recorded which). Some clones in this sample may be carry-over from other donors' samples.

This clone was found a few times. The chain has TRBV6-4 and TRBJ2-7; 11 nucleotides match TRBD1. The V segment lost 6 bases and the J segment 10 bases; nucleotides outside the gene matches: 14. In germline, CDR1 is MRHNA, CDR2 SNTAGT. The CDR3 consists of 15 residues. The CDR3 reads CASRKIWTGGGEQYF. Written as DNA, the CDR3 is TGTGCCAGCAGGAAGATCTGGACAGGGGGCGGCGAACAGTACTTC.

This clone was seen many times. The chain combines TRBV24-1 with TRBJ1-1; weak D call: TRBD1 (6 bases). This CDR3 is built from 13 residues. Between the trimmed V and J ends, which lost 9 bases and 4 bases, there was a span of 14 bases. Germline V gives CDR1 KGHDR, CDR2 SFDVKD. As DNA, the CDR3 is TGTGCCACCGTGGCCAGGGGAGGCACTGAAGCTTTCTTT. Translation: CATVARGGTEAFF.

Concerning this clone itself: The junction differs from germline at one of its ends, possibly a read error. Different DNA sequences within this sample yield the same CDR3. The DNA of the CDR3 is TGTGCCAGTAGTATAGGTGCGACGGCGAGAAATGGCTACACATTC. Translation: CASSIGATARNGYTF. The J gene is TRBJ1-2, the V gene TRBV19; D remains unclear. Germline CDR1 and CDR2: LNHDA and SQIVND (reference sequence). The CDR3 length is 15 residues.